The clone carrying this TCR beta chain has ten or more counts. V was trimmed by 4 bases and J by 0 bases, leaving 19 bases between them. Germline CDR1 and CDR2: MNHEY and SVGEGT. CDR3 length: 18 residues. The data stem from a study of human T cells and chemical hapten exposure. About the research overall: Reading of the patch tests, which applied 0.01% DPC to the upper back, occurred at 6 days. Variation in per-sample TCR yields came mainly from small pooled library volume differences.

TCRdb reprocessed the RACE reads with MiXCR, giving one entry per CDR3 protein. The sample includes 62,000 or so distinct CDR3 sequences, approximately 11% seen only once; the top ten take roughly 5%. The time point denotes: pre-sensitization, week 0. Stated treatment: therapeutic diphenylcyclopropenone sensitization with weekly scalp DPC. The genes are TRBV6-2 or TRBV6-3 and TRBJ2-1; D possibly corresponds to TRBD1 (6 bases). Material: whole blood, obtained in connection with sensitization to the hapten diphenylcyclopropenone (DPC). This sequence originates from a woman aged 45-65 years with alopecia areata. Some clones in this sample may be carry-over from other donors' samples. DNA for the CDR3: TGTGCCAGCAGTTCGTTACGTGGACAGAGTATCTCCTACAATGAGCAGTTCTTC. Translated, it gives CASSSLRGQSISYNEQFF.